Below, one T cell receptor (beta chain) is given with its context. The data originate from a study of PD-L1 blockade in urothelial cancer. Study-level background: Patients started atezolizumab around 2014, 1,200 mg intravenously every 3 weeks. Earlier, patients had received 0 to 3 chemotherapy regimens.

Repertoires were generated with immunoSEQ multiplex PCR, while TCRdb's copy carries only in-frame clones and drops some. The data hold 50,000 to 65,000 clones, with approximately 86% observed a single time. The CDR3 extends over 20 amino acids. CDR1 LNHNV and CDR2 YYDKDF come from the germline V gene (reference sequence). V lost 0 bases, J lost 4 bases, and 26 bases lay in between. The chain links TRBV15 to TRBJ2-3; perhaps TRBD1 as D (8 bases). Source: PBMCs, taken around atezolizumab (anti-PD-L1) treatment. The source is a man between 45 and 60 years old with urothelial cancer. CDR3 nucleotides: TGTGCCACCAGCAGAGATCAGGGGGGGACCTGGACAGGGTCCGCAGATACGCAGTATTTT. Amino acids: CATSRDQGGTWTGSADTQYF.